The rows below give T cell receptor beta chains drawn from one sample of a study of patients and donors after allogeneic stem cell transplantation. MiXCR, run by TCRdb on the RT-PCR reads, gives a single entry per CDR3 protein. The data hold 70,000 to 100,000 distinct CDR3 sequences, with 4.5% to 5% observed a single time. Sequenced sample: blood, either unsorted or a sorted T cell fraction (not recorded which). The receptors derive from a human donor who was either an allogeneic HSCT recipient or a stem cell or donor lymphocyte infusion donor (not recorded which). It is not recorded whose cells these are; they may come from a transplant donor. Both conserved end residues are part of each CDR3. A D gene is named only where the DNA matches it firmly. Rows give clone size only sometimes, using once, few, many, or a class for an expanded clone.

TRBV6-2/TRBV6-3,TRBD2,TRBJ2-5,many,CASRGLAGGETQYF,TGTGCCAGCAGGGGACTAGCGGGAGGAGAGACCCAGTACTTC
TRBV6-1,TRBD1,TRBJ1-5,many,CASQTGGSGNQPQHF,TGTGCCAGCCAGACAGGGGGCAGTGGCAATCAGCCCCAGCATTTT
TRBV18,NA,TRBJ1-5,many,CASSPRAANQPQHF,TGTGCCAGCTCACCACGGGCAGCCAATCAGCCCCAGCATTTT
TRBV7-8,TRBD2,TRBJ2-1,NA,CASSFRRGLAGGNNEQFF,TGTGCCAGCAGCTTTAGGAGGGGACTAGCGGGAGGGAATAATGAGCAGTTCTTC
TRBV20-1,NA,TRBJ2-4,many,CSARLSGGNIQYF,TGCAGTGCAAGACTAAGTGGGGGAAACATTCAGTACTTC
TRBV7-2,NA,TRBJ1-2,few,CASSGGLYGYTF,TGTGCCAGCAGCGGGGGACTTTATGGCTACACCTTC
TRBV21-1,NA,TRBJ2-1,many,CASSKADRELYEQFF,TGTGCCAGCAGCAAAGCCGATCGAGAACTGTATGAGCAGTTCTTC
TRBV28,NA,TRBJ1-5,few,CASSLMQGTQPQHF,TGTGCCAGCAGTTTAATGCAGGGGACTCAGCCCCAGCATTTT
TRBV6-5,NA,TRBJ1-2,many,CASSYHGQGSYTF,TGTGCCAGCAGTTACCATGGGCAGGGAAGCTACACCTTC
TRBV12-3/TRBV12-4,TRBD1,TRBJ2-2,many,CASSVGQGNTGELFF,TGTGCCAGCAGTGTGGGACAGGGAAACACCGGGGAGCTGTTTTTT
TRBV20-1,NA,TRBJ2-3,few,CSGGPSGTDTQYF,TGCAGTGGAGGGCCTAGCGGCACAGATACGCAGTATTTT
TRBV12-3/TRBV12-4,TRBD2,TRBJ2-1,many,CASSLVAGEVNEQFF,TGTGCCAGCAGTTTAGTAGCGGGAGAGGTCAATGAGCAGTTCTTC
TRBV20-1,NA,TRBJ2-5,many,CSARPRQATSWTHQETQYF,TGCAGTGCTAGGCCTAGACAAGCCACGTCCTGGACTCATCAAGAGACCCAGTACTTC
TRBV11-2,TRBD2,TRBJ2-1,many,CASSAQLAGGYNEQFF,TGTGCCAGCAGCGCCCAACTAGCGGGGGGATACAATGAGCAGTTCTTC
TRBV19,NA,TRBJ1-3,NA,CASRDTTLSGNTIYF,TGTGCCAGTAGGGACACAACGCTCTCTGGAAACACCATATATTTT
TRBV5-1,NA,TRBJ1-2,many,CASSLKGNYGYTF,TGCGCCAGCAGCTTAAAGGGAAACTATGGCTACACCTTC
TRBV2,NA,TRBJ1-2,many,CASTPLTVSRGYTF,TGTGCCAGCACTCCCCTAACAGTATCGCGTGGCTACACCTTC
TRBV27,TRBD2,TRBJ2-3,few,CASSPRTSGRFGSDTQYF,TGTGCCAGCAGTCCAAGGACTAGCGGGAGGTTCGGGTCAGATACGCAGTATTTT
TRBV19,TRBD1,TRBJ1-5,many,CASSIAPGTGDQPQHF,TGTGCCAGTAGTATAGCCCCAGGGACAGGGGATCAGCCCCAGCATTTT
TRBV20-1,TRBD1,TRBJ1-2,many,CSAGAQGADGYTF,TGCAGTGCCGGAGCCCAGGGGGCGGATGGCTACACCTTC
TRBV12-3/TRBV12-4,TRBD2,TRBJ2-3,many,CASSLSLAGRRTDTQYF,TGTGCCAGCAGTTTATCCCTAGCGGGGCGGCGAACAGATACGCAGTATTTT
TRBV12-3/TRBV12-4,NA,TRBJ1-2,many,CASSLGGGYTF,TGTGCCAGCAGTTTGGGGGGTGGCTACACCTTC
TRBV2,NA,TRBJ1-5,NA,CASRTERDQPQHF,TGTGCCAGCAGGACAGAAAGGGATCAGCCCCAGCATTTT
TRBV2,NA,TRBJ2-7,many,CASSVLKSEQYF,TGTGCCAGCAGTGTTTTGAAGAGCGAGCAGTACTTC
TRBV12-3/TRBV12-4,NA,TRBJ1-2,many,CASSRDTYFGYTF,TGTGCCAGCAGTCGGGACACGTACTTTGGCTACACCTTC
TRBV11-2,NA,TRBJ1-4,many,CASSFGRGGRSEKLFF,TGTGCCAGCAGCTTCGGACGTGGGGGGCGGAGTGAAAAACTGTTTTTT
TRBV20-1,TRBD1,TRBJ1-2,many,CSASPATGGFSGYTF,TGCAGTGCTAGCCCTGCGACAGGGGGCTTCTCTGGCTACACCTTC